These T cell receptor beta chains were read from a single sample in a study of CD8 T cells in ankylosing spondylitis. TCRdb ran MiXCR on the 5' RACE reads and lists one entry per CDR3 protein. The data hold a few hundred thousand distinct CDR3 sequences, with 8% observed a single time. The sequenced sample was blood, either unsorted or a sorted T cell fraction (not recorded which). Every receptor here comes from a male donor with ankylosing spondylitis. Both conserved end residues are trimmed from each CDR3. Not every row has a clone size; where given, it reads once, few, many or a size class.

CDR3aa,v_gene,abundance
ASSPDRGPSGRSGELF,TRBV5-1,many
ASSQLGIPETQY,TRBV18,many
SAVTGGVGNTIY,TRBV20-1,.
SVAPQGANTEAF,TRBV29-1,.
SARSLQTVGVYNEQF,TRBV20-1,few
ASSQKFPGLAGDTQY,TRBV3-1,few
ASSYSIQRASYEQY,TRBV6-5,many
ASSLRLIGMSTDTQY,TRBV5-1,.
ASSQGTSVETQY,TRBV3-1,many
ASGQEDRETQY,TRBV2,.
ASRTQGASYEQY,TRBV2,few
ATSQGTNEQY,TRBV13,.
ASSQDPGLVLPPANNEQF,TRBV4-1,few
SAQTSGMGNEQF,TRBV20-1,many
ASSPMPASIQDEQY,TRBV5-1,few
ASSYGGRNTDTQY,TRBV6-5,many
SGELAGGGETQY,TRBV20-1,few
ASRRTNTGELF,TRBV11-3,.
ASSSPGTSGSYEQY,TRBV6-2/TRBV6-3,few
ASSPQGDEQY,TRBV12-3/TRBV12-4,many
ASSPIKGSGNQPQH,TRBV5-5,few
ASRTQGTEAF,TRBV11-3,.
SDLDSYTDTQY,TRBV29-1,few
ASSLTSGSFAYNEQF,TRBV19,.
ASSKVPGQGTMNTEAF,TRBV7-3,few
ASSLAGTGPYEQY,TRBV5-5,many
ASLERGLFYEQY,TRBV28,.
ASSQRFSAGVVGGELF,TRBV4-2,many
ASSFRPGGWETQY,TRBV27,few
ASSEPSGETQY,TRBV2,.
ATIQAGFGEKLF,TRBV15,few
ASSFNPFYEQY,TRBV6-5,many
ASSWGLAGDLNEQF,TRBV7-9,few
ASSTGVSDHYEQY,TRBV7-2,few
ATSHRQGVTGELF,TRBV24-1,many
ASKEREAGDEQF,TRBV7-9,few
ASSLPWG,TRBV7-2,.
SAGVRGANVLT,TRBV29-1,.
SVRVASYNEQF,TRBV29-1,.
ASSQRGVGEKLF,TRBV4-3,many
ASSFRLAGGLNTDTQY,TRBV11-2,.
ASSPSGLLGNEQF,TRBV18,few
SAHRDRGPGANVLT,TRBV20-1,.